The 19 T cell receptor beta chains presented below share a single source sample, sequenced in a study of blood T cells in healthy people across ages. The second PCR ran about 7 to 12 cycles with a sample-barcoded 5' primer and J-beta primers. Using its own MiXCR run on the 5' RACE reads, TCRdb lists one record per CDR3 protein. The profile covers around 990,000 distinct CDR3 sequences, with roughly two fifths appearing a single time and 10% to 15% taken by the ten largest. The sequenced material came from blood. The receptors were gathered from a man in his late teens or twenties in good health.

The chain joins TRBV2 to TRBJ1-1, with 7 bases matching TRBD1. Germline CDR1 and CDR2: SNHLY and FYNNEI. The CDR3 sequence is 13 residues long. Unmatched junction bases numbered 5, after V lost 3 bases and J lost 7 bases. DNA of the CDR3: TGTGCCAGCAGTGAGGGACAGAGGTGTGAAGCTTTCTTT. Translation: CASSEGQRCEAFF.

This clonotype was seen many times. CDR3 in amino acids: CSVAWGTGELFF. CDR3 coding DNA: TGCAGCGTTGCCTGGGGCACCGGGGAGCTGTTTTTT. This chain uses TRBV29-1 with TRBJ2-2; D is ambiguous. V lost 4 bases and J lost 4, with 7 bases in between. Per the germline V gene, CDR1 is SQVTM and CDR2 is ANQGSEA. The CDR3 spans 12 residues.

This clonotype was detected many times. The V and J genes are TRBV12-3 or TRBV12-4 and TRBJ2-3, with 7 bases aligning to TRBD2. There are 14 residues in the CDR3. Trimming at V came to 8 bases and at J to 1 base, leaving 6 bases not matched to a gene. The CDR3 spells CASALARGTDTQYF. The CDR3 DNA is TGTGCCAGCGCACTAGCGCGGGGCACAGATACGCAGTATTTT.

The chain has TRBV27 and TRBJ2-1; a weak D match, TRBD1 (5 bases). V was shortened by 4 bases and J by 7 bases, with 20 bases between the two germline ends. The CDR3 totals 16 residues. From germline, CDR1 is MNHEY and CDR2 SMNVEV (reference sequence). The CDR3 nucleotides read TGTGCCAGCAGTTCCCTTAGGGGCCCTCTTGTTAATGAGCAGTTCTTC. This translates into CASSSLRGPLVNEQFF.

This clonotype was observed a few times. The V call is TRBV12-3 or TRBV12-4, the J call TRBJ2-1; TRBD2 is a possible D gene (5 bases). V gave up 3 bases and J gave up 7 bases, with 10 bases separating them. The CDR3 consists of 13 residues. The CDR3 loop reads CASSFGSVNEQFF. The CDR3 DNA reads TGTGCCAGCAGTTTTGGGAGCGTAAATGAGCAGTTCTTC.

This clonotype has a single count. CDR3 sequence (DNA): TGCAGCGCTTTACTAGGAGGGCTTTCAGATACGCAGTATTTT. Residues: CSALLGGLSDTQYF. The chain combines TRBV29-1 with TRBJ2-3; tentatively, D is TRBD2 (6 bases). V lost 7 bases and J lost 4, with 18 bases in between. CDR3 size: 14 residues. The germline CDR1 and CDR2 sequences are SQVTM and ANQGSEA.

This clonotype has more than one count but fewer than ten. The chain links TRBV6-2 or TRBV6-3 to TRBJ2-1, with D perhaps TRBD1 (5 bases). Trimming shortened V by 0 bases and J by 7 bases, and 10 bases separated the two germline ends. From germline, CDR1 is MNHEY and CDR2 SVGEGT. The CDR3 has 14 residues. CDR3 DNA sequence: TGTGCCAGCAGTTACTCTGGGGCGCTTAATGAGCAGTTCTTC. Its protein is CASSYSGALNEQFF.

The chain couples TRBV12-3 or TRBV12-4 to TRBJ1-2; 7 positions agree with TRBD1. Germline trimming cut 1 base from V and 8 bases from J; bases unmatched to any gene: 7. This CDR3 is built from 14 residues. CDR3 DNA sequence: TGTGCCAGCAGTTTAGGCCGGGACAGCCGGGGCTACACCTTC. This translates into CASSLGRDSRGYTF.

Here the CDR3 reads CSARDRGAQDEQFF. In DNA form, the CDR3 reads TGCAGTGCCCGTGACAGGGGAGCACAGGATGAGCAGTTCTTC. The chain combines TRBV20-1 with TRBJ2-1; 8 nucleotides align to TRBD1. The CDR3 contains 14 residues. Germline V gene lookup returns CDR1 DFQATT and CDR2 SNEGSKA (reference sequence). With 6 bases clipped from V and 8 bases from J, the junction kept 12 bases outside the gene matches.

This clonotype was seen a handful of times. The genes are TRBV6-6 and TRBJ1-4; D gene uncertain. This CDR3 contains 13 residues. CDR1 and CDR2 from the germline V gene are MNHNY and SVGAGI (reference sequence). The V end lost 9 bases, the J end lost 0 bases, and 8 bases lay between the germline ends. The CDR3 loop reads CASGVATNEKLFF. The DNA for the CDR3 is TGTGCCAGTGGGGTTGCAACTAATGAAAAACTGTTTTTT.

As DNA, the CDR3 is TGTGCCAGCAGCCTCCGACAGGGGAAGATATACAATGAGCAGTTCTTC. This codes for CASSLRQGKIYNEQFF. The rearrangement joins TRBV6-5 to TRBJ2-1, with 8 positions matching TRBD1. The CDR3 has 16 residues. From germline, CDR1 is MNHEY and CDR2 SVGAGI. J gave up 4 bases and V 6 bases, and 11 bases lay outside the gene matches.

This chain joins TRBV4-3 and TRBJ2-3, with D possibly TRBD1 on 6 matching bases. The V and J ends lost 0 bases and 1 base respectively, with 11 bases between them. This CDR3 comprises 16 residues. Germline V gives CDR1 LGHNA, CDR2 YSLEER. The CDR3 is CASSQEAQGRTDTQYF. The CDR3 nucleotides are TGCGCCAGCAGCCAAGAAGCACAGGGACGCACAGATACGCAGTATTTT.

This clonotype turned up a few times. This sequence joins TRBV12-3 or TRBV12-4 and TRBJ1-2; TRBD1 matches 7 bases. J lost 4 bases, V lost 7 bases, and 9 bases had no gene match. The CDR3 is 14 amino acids. CDR3 region: CASNPGGHPYGYTF. The CDR3 coding sequence is TGTGCCAGCAATCCAGGGGGACATCCCTATGGCTACACCTTC.

This clonotype was counted between two and nine times. V is TRBV7-8 and J is TRBJ1-2, with 7 nucleotides matching TRBD1. With V trimmed by 6 bases and J by 4 bases, 8 bases remained unmatched. This CDR3 is 14 amino acids long. CDR1 and CDR2 from the germline V gene are SGHVS and FQNEAQ. The CDR3: CASRSDRDSYGYTF. In DNA form, the CDR3 reads TGTGCCAGCAGATCCGACAGGGATTCCTATGGCTACACCTTC.

The V call is TRBV20-1, the J call TRBJ1-2, with unresolved D. Germline loops: CDR1 DFQATT, CDR2 SNEGSKA (reference sequence). V gave up 6 bases and J gave up 2 bases, with 16 bases separating them. CDR3 length equals 14 residues. The CDR3 DNA is TGCAGTGCCACTCCAACGGCTGGGAACTATGGCTACACCTTC. It specifies CSATPTAGNYGYTF.

The rearrangement joins TRBV12-3 or TRBV12-4 to TRBJ2-1; possibly TRBD1 for D (6 bases). The CDR3 length is 15 residues. V was cut by 2 bases and J by 0 bases, with 8 bases left in between. The DNA of the CDR3 is TGTGCCAGCAGTTTAAACAGGGACTCCTACAATGAGCAGTTCTTC. This encodes CASSLNRDSYNEQFF.

This clonotype was seen at least ten times. The chain has TRBV20-1 and TRBJ1-2; 7 bases align to TRBD1. The V and J ends lost 6 bases and 4 bases, in that order; junction bases with no gene match: 11. The CDR3 is made up of 14 amino acids. CDR1 and CDR2 (germline): DFQATT, SNEGSKA (reference sequence). In DNA form, the CDR3 reads TGCAGTGCCTCACAGGGGAAACTTCGCTATGGCTACACCTTC. It encodes CSASQGKLRYGYTF.

The gene calls are TRBV5-1 and TRBJ2-7; 9 nucleotides align to TRBD1. V gave up 4 bases and J gave up 4 bases; unmatched junction bases: 12. Germline V gene sequence: CDR1 SGHRS, CDR2 YFSETQ. The CDR3 covers 16 residues. In nucleotides, the CDR3 is TGCGCCAGCAGCCCTGGACCGGGACAGGGTTTATACGAGCAGTACTTC. Protein sequence: CASSPGPGQGLYEQYF.

This sequence joins TRBV20-1 and TRBJ2-7, with TRBD1 identical over 8 bases. In germline, CDR1 is DFQATT, CDR2 SNEGSKA (reference sequence). The CDR3 is 15 residues long. The J segment lost 4 bases and the V segment lost 0 bases, leaving 8 bases of the junction unmatched. This CDR3 is CSARDRAGGLYEQYF. The CDR3 bases are TGCAGTGCTAGAGATCGGGCAGGGGGCCTTTACGAGCAGTACTTC.